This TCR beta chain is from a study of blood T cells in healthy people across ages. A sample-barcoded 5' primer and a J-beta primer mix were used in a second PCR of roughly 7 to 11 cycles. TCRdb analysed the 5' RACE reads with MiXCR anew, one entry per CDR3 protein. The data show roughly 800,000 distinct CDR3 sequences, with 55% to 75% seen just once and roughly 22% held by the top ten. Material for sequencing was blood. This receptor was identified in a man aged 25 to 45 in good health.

CDR3 sequence: CASSSEGGTGPNSPLHF. CDR3 in DNA: TGTGCCAGCAGCTCGGAAGGAGGCACTGGTCCAAATTCACCCCTCCACTTT. The chain combines TRBV7-9 with TRBJ1-6, with D hard to call. V lost 4 bases, J lost 7 bases, and 20 bases lay in between. The CDR3 totals 17 residues. The germline CDR1 and CDR2 sequences are SEHNR and FQNEAQ (reference sequence). Drawing the rest from reference TRBV7-9 and TRBJ1-6, the complete variable domain is DTGVSQNPRHKITKRGQNVTFRCDPISEHNRLYWYRQTLGQGPEFLTYFQNEAQLEKSRLLSDRFSAERPKGSFSTLEIQRTEQGDSAMYLCASSSEGGTGPNSPLHFGNGTRLTVT.